This TCR beta chain was captured by sequencing in a study of beta chain features in type 1 diabetes. Study-level results: Shortening of TCRB CDR3s, moderate but significant, appeared in all four CD4+ subsets of Type 1 diabetes patients. Using cDNA template may skew counts toward highly expressing activated cells.

This clone has just a few counts. What it binds is unknown. Germline V gives CDR1 GTSNPN, CDR2 SVGIG (reference sequence). The V and J ends lost 3 bases and 7 bases, in that order; junction bases with no gene match: 5. The CDR3 has 13 residues. Expressed TCRB transcripts were sequenced because the isolated RNA had all been reverse transcribed beforehand. About 3.57 million reads were obtained on average from naive, central memory and regulatory T cell samples. Measured with immunoSEQ multiplex PCR; TCRdb has only the in-frame clones, and not every one. Of 140,000 to 150,000 clones in the sample, 10% to 15% are singletons; the top ten hold under 1.5%. Stem cell-like memory, regulatory, central memory and naive CD4+ cells were sorted via CD45RO/CCR7/CD25/CD127/CD95/CD27.

This TCR was sampled from a man between 18 and 29 years old with type 1 diabetes. This chain uses TRBV30 with TRBJ1-2; 10 positions match TRBD1. Sequences were obtained from central memory CD4+ T cells from blood. CDR3 residues: CAWRGQGTSGYTF. The CDR3 coding sequence is TGTGCCTGGAGGGGACAGGGGACAAGTGGCTACACCTTC.